This TCR beta chain was obtained from a study of radiotherapy plus CTLA-4 blockade in lung cancer. Study background: Patients showed objective responses in about 20% of cases, and disease control was achieved by approximately 30%. Study-wide points: TCR clones originating in tumors grew in number in blood after radiotherapy plus ipilimumab. Dynamics of early blood T cell clones, together with interferon-beta, were reportedly the best predictors of response.

The CDR3 is 15 residues long. Germline lookup yields CDR1 LNHDA and CDR2 SQIVND (reference sequence). This table comes from immunoSEQ multiplex PCR, and its TCRdb copy is limited to in-frame clones, with some not included. The sample carries 75,000 to 80,000 clones, around 87% recorded once. About this clone: Its antigen is as yet unknown.

Chemo-refractory metastatic non-small-cell lung cancer patients underwent focal radiation alongside CTLA-4 blockade with ipilimumab. This clonotype was obtained from a human donor with non-small cell lung cancer who had stable disease on radiotherapy plus ipilimumab. Sample: peripheral blood, taken from a patient treated with radiotherapy plus ipilimumab. This chain connects TRBV19 to TRBJ2-1, with 15 bases matching TRBD2. CDR3 in DNA: TGTGCAACTAGGCGGACTAGCGGGGGGGCAGGAGAGCAGTTCTTC. Translating gives CATRRTSGGAGEQFF.